This passage covers 27 T cell receptor beta chains from one sample sequenced in a study of cytomegalovirus exposure and HLA in healthy donors. PCR primers comprised 60 Vbeta and 13 Jbeta primers. TCRdb keeps only in-frame clones here, not all; method: immunoSEQ multiplex PCR. The sample records around 65,000 clones, roughly 80% being singletons. The sequenced sample was PBMCs. The receptors were sampled from a girl aged 5 to 17 in good health and CMV-seropositive.

CDR3 region: CSVEDVGAGYTF. CDR3 bases: TGCAGCGTTGAAGATGTGGGAGCTGGCTACACCTTC. The genes are TRBV29-1 and TRBJ1-2; D gene unclear. The germline gives CDR1 SQVTM, CDR2 ANQGSEA. The CDR3 is 12 amino acids. Trimming took 0 bases from V and 7 from J, leaving 9 bases between them.

The J gene is TRBJ2-7, the V gene TRBV4-1, with 9 bases matching TRBD1. V shed 2 bases and J 7 bases; nucleotides not matched to a gene: 9. Germline V gene lookup returns CDR1 MGHRA and CDR2 YSYEKL. The CDR3 runs to 15 residues. The CDR3 loop is CASSQLTGGLDEQYF. CDR3 nucleotides: TGCGCCAGCAGCCAACTCACAGGGGGCCTAGATGAGCAGTACTTC.

This chain joins TRBV7-2 and TRBJ2-1, with 10 bases matching TRBD1. The CDR3 consists of 15 residues. Germline trimming cut 3 bases from V and 4 bases from J; bases unmatched to any gene: 3. Germline CDR1 and CDR2: SGHTA and FQGNSA. The CDR3 protein is CASSFRDRGYNEQFF. The CDR3 nucleotides are TGTGCCAGCAGCTTCCGGGACAGGGGATACAATGAGCAGTTCTTC.

V and J are TRBV5-6 and TRBJ1-2; D may be TRBD1 (5 bases). V lost 4 bases, J lost 7 bases, and 11 bases lay in between. CDR1 and CDR2 (germline): SGHDT, YYEEEE. The CDR3 extends over 12 amino acids. This CDR3 is CASSQGTAGYTF. DNA for the CDR3: TGTGCCAGCAGCCAAGGGACTGCTGGCTACACCTTC.

This chain joins TRBV10-2 and TRBJ2-1; possible D gene TRBD2, 5 bases. Trimming took 1 base from V and 3 from J, leaving 13 bases between them. CDR3 size: 16 residues. Germline V lookup: CDR1 WSHSY, CDR2 SAAADI. The CDR3 nucleotides read TGCGCCAGCAGTGAGTTACTAGACGTTAGCTACAATGAGCAGTTCTTC. The encoded protein is CASSELLDVSYNEQFF.

This rearrangement joins TRBV10-3 to TRBJ1-3, with 8 bases aligning to TRBD1. Germline CDR1 is ENHRY and CDR2 is SYGVKD. This CDR3 is 15 amino acids long. V shed 2 bases, J shed 8 bases, and the junction held 8 bases outside the gene matches. The CDR3 sequence is CAISEMSQGVHTIYF. DNA of the CDR3: TGTGCCATCAGTGAGATGTCACAGGGGGTACACACCATATATTTT.

This clone occurred many times. The chain couples TRBV5-5 to TRBJ2-7; D is possibly TRBD2 (5 bases). Looked up from germline, CDR1 is SGHKS and CDR2 is YYEKEE (reference sequence). The ends were cut back, 2 bases at V and 2 bases at J, with 8 bases in the middle. This CDR3 comprises 13 residues. This CDR3 is CASSFGETYEQYF. The CDR3 region has the DNA TGTGCCAGCAGCTTCGGGGAGACCTACGAGCAGTACTTC.

This chain connects TRBV11-3 to TRBJ2-1; 8 bases are shared with TRBD1. With 1 base clipped from V and 7 bases from J, the junction kept 6 bases outside the gene matches. The germline V gene encodes CDR1 SGHNT and CDR2 YENEEA. The CDR3 is made up of 15 amino acids. The chain's CDR3 is CASSLGQGLVNEQFF. Written as DNA, the CDR3 is TGTGCCAGCAGCTTAGGACAGGGGTTGGTAAATGAGCAGTTCTTC.

V and J are TRBV25-1 and TRBJ2-2; possibly TRBD1 for D (5 bases). V was clipped by 4 bases and J by 2 bases, with 11 bases between them. The CDR3 sequence is 15 residues long. The germline gives CDR1 MGHDK, CDR2 SYGVNS. CDR3 region: CASSADDSNTGELFF. CDR3 DNA sequence: TGTGCCAGCAGTGCAGACGACAGCAACACCGGGGAGCTGTTTTTT.

J is TRBJ2-4 and V is TRBV2, with D tentatively TRBD2 (5 bases). The CDR3 runs to 14 residues. V was trimmed by 10 bases and J by 9 bases, leaving 22 bases between them. Per germline, CDR1 SNHLY and CDR2 FYNNEI. CDR3 sequence (DNA): TGTGCCACCCTTCGGTCTGTCGGGGAGAGCATTCAGTACTTC. Its protein product is CATLRSVGESIQYF.

The rearrangement joins TRBV6-1 to TRBJ1-2; TRBD1 matches 8 bases. Germline CDR1 and CDR2: MNHNS and SASEGT. CDR3 size: 13 residues. Trimming took 4 bases from V and 7 from J; bases not matched to a gene: 5. The CDR3 here is CASSGGDRIGYTF. As DNA, the CDR3 is TGTGCCAGCAGTGGGGGGGACAGGATTGGCTACACCTTC.

The V and J genes are TRBV7-2 and TRBJ2-2; 8 nucleotides align to TRBD2. Germline-derived CDR1 and CDR2 are SGHTA and FQGNSA. The CDR3 is 15 residues long. The V and J ends lost 5 bases and 5 bases, in that order; junction bases with no gene match: 7. The CDR3 DNA reads as TGTGCCAGCAGCCCGCGGGGGGCCCGGACCGGGGAGCTGTTTTTT. Protein sequence: CASSPRGARTGELFF.

CDR3 DNA: TGCGCCAGCGCTCGACTCAGGGCGAACACTGAAGCTTTCTTT. Its translation: CASARLRANTEAFF. The chain employs TRBV5-1 and TRBJ1-1, with D possibly matching TRBD1 (5 bases). The CDR3 has 14 amino acids. The germline CDR1 and CDR2 sequences are SGHRS and YFSETQ. Trimming pared 7 bases from V and 1 base from J, leaving 14 bases between.

This chain joins TRBV7-2 and TRBJ2-1; tentatively, D is TRBD2 (6 bases). Trimming stripped 3 bases from V and 5 bases from J, with 17 bases between. The CDR3 runs 16 residues. CDR1 is SGHTA and CDR2 is FQGNSA in the germline V gene. The chain's CDR3 is CASSFGGIPPHNEQFF. CDR3 nucleotides: TGTGCCAGCAGCTTTGGCGGGATACCCCCCCACAATGAGCAGTTCTTC.

This chain joins TRBV7-2 and TRBJ1-6; 7 bases agree with TRBD1. Germline V lookup: CDR1 SGHTA, CDR2 FQGNSA. CDR3 size: 18 residues. The V and J ends lost 5 bases and 0 bases, in that order; junction bases with no gene match: 10. For the CDR3, the DNA is TGTGCCAGCAGCCTATGGCCGGGACAGAGCTCCTATAATTCACCCCTCCACTTT. This sequence encodes CASSLWPGQSSYNSPLHF.

The gene calls are TRBV20-1 and TRBJ2-7, with D unclear. This CDR3 is built from 11 residues. Germline V gene lookup returns CDR1 DFQATT and CDR2 SNEGSKA (reference sequence). The V gene lost 5 bases and the J gene lost 3 bases, with 8 bases spanning the gap. DNA of the CDR3: TGCAGTGCTCTGATACTCTACGAGCAGTACTTC. Encoded protein: CSALILYEQYF.

The chain carries TRBV6-6 and TRBJ1-5; D is perhaps TRBD1 (6 bases). The V end was cut by 4 bases, the J end by 5 bases, with 15 bases between. Germline CDR1 is MNHNY and CDR2 is SVGAGI (reference sequence). CDR3 size: 15 residues. This CDR3 is CASSLWSWTDQPQHF. In DNA, the CDR3 is TGTGCCAGCAGTTTATGGAGCTGGACAGATCAGCCCCAGCATTTT.

The chain carries TRBV6-5 and TRBJ2-1, with 9 bases aligning to TRBD2. Germline V gene lookup returns CDR1 MNHEY and CDR2 SVGAGI. V gave up 4 bases and J gave up 3 bases; unmatched junction bases: 4. This CDR3 is 15 amino acids long. CDR3 residues: CASSLELAGYNEQFF. For the CDR3, the DNA is TGTGCCAGCAGTTTGGAACTAGCGGGCTACAATGAGCAGTTCTTC.

The chain has TRBV5-1 and TRBJ2-5; no clear D. Trimming took off 4 bases at V and 4 bases at J, with 11 bases between the two ends. Per the germline V gene, CDR1 is SGHRS and CDR2 is YFSETQ. This CDR3 spans 13 amino acids. The CDR3 here is CASSPPKLETQYF. The DNA of the CDR3 is TGCGCCAGCAGCCCCCCCAAATTAGAGACCCAGTACTTC. The whole variable domain, remainder taken from reference TRBV5-1 and TRBJ2-5, is KAGVTQTPRYLIKTRGQQVTLSCSPISGHRSVSWYQQTPGQGLQFLFEYFSETQRNKGNFPGRFSGRQFSNSRSEMNVSTLELGDSALYLCASSPPKLETQYFGPGTRLLVL.

The rearrangement links TRBV30 to TRBJ2-3; TRBD2 agrees at 16 bases. Germline V gene sequence: CDR1 GTSNPN, CDR2 SVGIG (reference sequence). This CDR3 is built from 15 residues. V lost 8 bases to trimming and J lost 5 bases; unmatched junction nucleotides: 7. CDR3 coding DNA: TGTGCCCGCGGGACTAGCGGGGGGGATGTAGATACGCAGTATTTT. It yields the protein CARGTSGGDVDTQYF.

The chain joins TRBV13 to TRBJ2-5; perhaps TRBD2 as D (6 bases). The CDR3 has 19 residues. Trimming cost V 2 bases and J 1 base, with 23 bases left between them. The germline V gene encodes CDR1 PRHDT and CDR2 FYEKMQ (reference sequence). CDR3 amino acids: CASSLLGPAGIPLQETQYF. The CDR3 DNA reads TGTGCCAGCAGCTTACTTGGTCCAGCGGGCATTCCCCTCCAAGAGACCCAGTACTTC.

The chain employs TRBV6-5 and TRBJ1-1; 10 bases fit TRBD1. This CDR3 is built from 15 residues. The germline gives CDR1 MNHEY, CDR2 SVGAGI. Trimming at V came to 6 bases and at J to 6 bases, leaving 10 bases not matched to a gene. CDR3 nucleotide sequence: TGTGCCAGCAGCCGAAAGACAGGGGGCGCCTCTGAAGCTTTCTTT. Translating gives CASSRKTGGASEAFF.

The rearrangement joins TRBV28 to TRBJ2-1, with D uncertain. CDR1 MDHEN and CDR2 SYDVKM come from the germline V gene. V lost 2 bases and J 4 bases, leaving 9 bases between the germline ends. The CDR3 contains 14 residues. The DNA for the CDR3 is TGTGCCAGCAGTTTAGGAAACAGTTACAATGAGCAGTTCTTC. This gives the protein CASSLGNSYNEQFF.

The chain is built from TRBV28 and TRBJ1-5; no clear D gene. The V end was cut by 4 bases, the J end by 4 bases, with 14 bases between. The CDR3 length is 15 residues. The germline V gene encodes CDR1 MDHEN and CDR2 SYDVKM. The DNA for the CDR3 is TGTGCCAGCAGTTCCCTGGAGTCTAGAAATCAGCCCCAGCATTTT. It codes for CASSSLESRNQPQHF.

The chain combines TRBV28 with TRBJ1-2, with a possible D match to TRBD1 (6 bases). This CDR3 contains 14 residues. Between the trimmed V and J ends, which lost 5 bases and 4 bases, there was a span of 14 bases. Germline CDR1 reads MDHEN; CDR2 reads SYDVKM. CDR3 amino acids: CASSPPGRGYGYTF. The CDR3, as DNA: TGTGCCAGCAGTCCACCGGGCAGGGGCTATGGCTACACCTTC.

This clone was observed once. The chain couples TRBV9 to TRBJ1-1; the match to TRBD1 covers 7 bases. The CDR3 extends over 15 amino acids. The V segment lost 0 bases and the J segment 2 bases; nucleotides outside the gene matches: 4. Per the germline V gene, CDR1 is SGDLS and CDR2 is YYNGEE. The CDR3 DNA follows: TGTGCCAGCAGCGTAGCGACAGGGCCCAACACTGAAGCTTTCTTT. Translation gives CASSVATGPNTEAFF. The whole variable domain, filled in from reference TRBV9 and TRBJ1-1, reads DSGVTQTPKHLITATGQRVTLRCSPRSGDLSVYWYQQSLDQGLQFLIQYYNGEERAKGNILERFSAQQFPDLHSELNLSSLELGDSALYFCASSVATGPNTEAFFGQGTRLTVV.

The chain uses TRBV5-1 and TRBJ1-2; no clear D gene. Germline V lookup: CDR1 SGHRS, CDR2 YFSETQ. V was clipped by 3 bases and J by 6 bases, with 15 bases between them. The CDR3 is 14 amino acids. In DNA form, the CDR3 reads TGCGCCAGCAGCTCCCTGGGTGACTTGGATGGCTACACCTTC. Protein product: CASSSLGDLDGYTF.